Listed here are 7 T cell receptor beta chains from one sample, sequenced in a study of T cell responses to AZD1222 COVID-19 vaccine. The data were produced by immunoSEQ multiplex PCR, yet TCRdb's version contains in-frame clones alone and is incomplete. This sample has some 130,000 clones, with under 90% found just once. Sequenced here: peripheral blood, sampled on day 0 of AZD1222 vaccination. These receptor sequences come from an adult in good health.

This chain links TRBV6-5 with TRBJ1-5; 11 nucleotides line up with TRBD1. The CDR3 length is 13 residues. V lost 7 bases and J lost 7; bases outside the gene matches: 3. Germline CDR1 is MNHEY and CDR2 is SVGAGI. The DNA of the CDR3 is TGTGCCAGCACCAGGACAGGGGGCCAGCCCCAGCATTTT. Translated, it gives CASTRTGGQPQHF.

This chain joins TRBV3-1 (or the pseudogene TRBV3-2) and TRBJ2-7; unclear D gene. The V gene's germline CDR1 is LGHDT and CDR2 YNNKEL (reference sequence). The length of the CDR3 is 12 residues. Trimming took off 0 bases at V and 7 bases at J, with 7 bases between the two ends. CDR3 DNA: TGTGCCAGCAGCCAAGATGCGAGGGAGCAGTACTTC. Protein product: CASSQDAREQYF.

This chain joins TRBV13 and TRBJ2-7; D tentatively fits TRBD1 or TRBD2 (5 bases each). This CDR3 is 16 amino acids long. Looked up from germline, CDR1 is PRHDT and CDR2 is FYEKMQ (reference sequence). V lost 5 bases to trimming and J lost 2 bases, with 19 bases between them. The CDR3 loop reads CASSPGAAEPAYEQYF. Here the CDR3 DNA reads TGTGCCAGCAGCCCCGGGGCAGCGGAGCCTGCCTACGAGCAGTACTTC.

V and J are TRBV7-2 and TRBJ1-2; D is ambiguous. This CDR3 comprises 13 residues. Germline V lookup: CDR1 SGHTA, CDR2 FQGNSA. V shed 3 bases and J shed 7 bases, with 12 bases lying between them. CDR3 region: CASSFGNLGGYTF. CDR3 nucleotides: TGTGCCAGCAGCTTCGGCAATCTGGGTGGCTACACCTTC.

CDR3 residues: CASSGAGGKKSGYTF. CDR3 nucleotide sequence: TGTGCCAGCAGCGGGGCCGGGGGAAAAAAAAGTGGCTACACCTTC. The chain carries TRBV9 and TRBJ1-2; perhaps TRBD1 as D (5 bases). V was pared by 3 bases and J by 7 bases, with 19 bases between. Looked up from germline, CDR1 is SGDLS and CDR2 is YYNGEE. The CDR3 sequence is 15 residues long.

V usage is TRBV10-2 and J usage is TRBJ2-2; 15 bases agree with TRBD2. Per the germline V gene, CDR1 is WSHSY and CDR2 is SAAADI. The ends lost 8 bases at V and 1 base at J; junction bases unmatched: 5. CDR3 length equals 17 residues. CDR3 protein: CASGPGLAGGNTGELFF. Here the CDR3 DNA reads TGCGCCAGCGGCCCGGGACTAGCGGGGGGGAACACCGGGGAGCTGTTTTTT.

This sequence joins TRBV6-5 and TRBJ1-5; 10 bases match TRBD1. The CDR3 extends over 14 amino acids. The trim removed 4 bases at V and 6 bases at J, leaving 3 bases unmatched. Germline V gives CDR1 MNHEY, CDR2 SVGAGI. CDR3 region: CASSSGDRGQPQHF. For the CDR3, the DNA is TGTGCCAGCAGTTCGGGGGACAGGGGTCAGCCCCAGCATTTT.